This paragraph covers one T cell receptor (beta chain) sequence. This sample is part of a study of blood T cell repertoires in COVID-19. Study-wide context: Italy, Spain and the United States were the sources of the convalescent and acute COVID-19 samples. T cells, B-cell-depleted T cells, or PBMCs provided the cDNA or gDNA that served as material.

Looked up from germline, CDR1 is SGHTA and CDR2 is FQGNSA. V was clipped by 1 base and J by 11 bases; unmatched bases: 5. The CDR3 is 13 amino acids. Seattle patient enrollment occurred during active infection, with longitudinal follow-up thereafter. In the authors' methods: Reference gene primer amplification yielded estimated nucleated cell counts. Clones were sequenced by immunoSEQ multiplex PCR, and TCRdb holds only the in-frame ones, with some missing. D and trimming come from the DNA, and the V and J calls and clone size come from that table. The table has under 400,000 clones, around 87% seen once; the top ten hold about 9.4%.

This sequence originates from a woman aged 25 to 39 with COVID-19, enrolled during active disease. The sample taken for sequencing was peripheral blood. The V gene is TRBV7-2, the J gene TRBJ1-1, with 9 positions matching TRBD1. This CDR3 is CASSLGDRVRAFF. In DNA form, the CDR3 reads TGTGCCAGCAGCTTAGGGGACAGGGTTCGGGCTTTCTTT.